This T cell receptor (beta chain) was captured by sequencing in a study of cytomegalovirus exposure and HLA in healthy donors. Trimming shortened V by 8 bases and J by 1 base, and 6 bases separated the two germline ends. This CDR3 comprises 13 residues. Germline V gene lookup returns CDR1 LNHNV and CDR2 YYDKDF (reference sequence). 60 Vbeta and 13 Jbeta primers were used in PCR. Using immunoSEQ multiplex PCR, the repertoire was profiled, and TCRdb retains in-frame clones only, with some absent. This table holds roughly 170,000 clones, approximately 80% found once. The chain carries TRBV15 and TRBJ2-6; D is ambiguous. Sequencing was done on a sample of PBMCs. This receptor was identified in a woman aged 25 to 39 in good health and CMV-seronegative. For the CDR3, the DNA is TGTGCCACCTCCTTGTCTGGGGCCAACGTCCTGACTTTC. It specifies CATSLSGANVLTF. Combining the CDR3 with reference TRBV15 and TRBJ2-6 gives the whole variable domain DAMVIQNPRYQVTQFGKPVTLSCSQTLNHNVMYWYQQKSSQAPKLLFHYYDKDFNNEADTPDNFQSRRPNTSFCFLDIRSPGLGDTAMYLCATSLSGANVLTFGAGSRLTVL.